These 22 T cell receptor beta chains were all obtained from the same sample, sequenced in a study of blood T cell repertoires in COVID-19. Here immunoSEQ multiplex PCR was the method, and the copy in TCRdb shows in-frame clones only, minus some. The repertoire holds roughly 240,000 clones, 70% to 85% seen once, with 1.9% in the top ten. The sequencing input was peripheral blood. These receptors all come from a woman aged 80 or over with acute or convalescent COVID-19.

The chain recombines TRBV2 with TRBJ1-1; TRBD1 matches at 7 bases. CDR1 and CDR2 from the germline V gene are SNHLY and FYNNEI. V was clipped by 1 base and J by 6 bases; unmatched bases: 8. The length of the CDR3 is 15 residues. CDR3: CASSEEVVRGSEAFF. The CDR3 nucleotides are TGTGCCAGCAGTGAAGAAGTCGTCAGGGGGTCTGAAGCTTTCTTT.

The V gene is TRBV27, the J gene TRBJ2-1; weak D call: TRBD2 (6 bases). Germline V CDR1 and CDR2: MNHEY, SMNVEV (reference sequence). CDR3 length: 14 amino acids. Trimming removed 4 bases from V and 3 bases from J, with 10 bases in between. The CDR3 DNA reads as TGTGCCAGCAGTTCGAGGGGACTCTACAATGAGCAGTTCTTC. Its translation: CASSSRGLYNEQFF.

The J gene is TRBJ1-1, the V gene TRBV4-3; D gene uncertain. With 1 base removed from V and 1 base from J, the gap between germline ends came to 4 bases. This CDR3 comprises 13 residues. CDR1 and CDR2 from the germline V gene are LGHNA and YSLEER. The CDR3 DNA reads as TGCGCCAGCAGCCAAGGAGAGAACACTGAAGCTTTCTTT. This sequence encodes CASSQGENTEAFF.

The J gene is TRBJ1-2, the V gene TRBV4-1; 9 nucleotides align to TRBD1. Per germline, CDR1 MGHRA and CDR2 YSYEKL. V lost 0 bases to trimming and J lost 6 bases; unmatched junction nucleotides: 8. There are 16 residues in the CDR3. CDR3 loop: CASSQDGSGTGNGYTF. DNA for the CDR3: TGCGCCAGCAGCCAAGACGGTAGCGGGACAGGGAATGGCTACACCTTC.

The chain joins TRBV7-2 to TRBJ1-4, with D uncertain. CDR3 size: 15 residues. From germline, CDR1 is SGHTA and CDR2 FQGNSA. The V end was cut by 1 base, the J end by 4 bases, with 10 bases between. The CDR3 DNA is TGTGCCAGCAGCTTAGTTCTGGGAGATAATGAAAAACTGTTTTTT. This translates into CASSLVLGDNEKLFF.

Only one count was recorded for this clone. The chain couples TRBV5-5 to TRBJ2-1; 7 nucleotides line up with TRBD2. CDR1 and CDR2 (germline): SGHKS, YYEKEE (reference sequence). The CDR3 spans 14 residues. Unmatched junction bases numbered 1, after V lost 3 bases and J lost 1 base. CDR3 coding DNA: TGTGCCAGCAGCTCGCGGGAGTCCTACAATGAGCAGTTCTTC. This translates into CASSSRESYNEQFF.

In this sample, this clone turned up a few times. The genes are TRBV19 and TRBJ1-5; TRBD1 might be the D (5 bases). This CDR3 region has 15 residues. Trimming pared 4 bases from V and 3 bases from J, leaving 13 bases between. Germline V gene sequence: CDR1 LNHDA, CDR2 SQIVND (reference sequence). The CDR3 is CASSTGAGYNQPQHF. For the CDR3, the DNA is TGTGCCAGTAGTACAGGAGCAGGGTACAATCAGCCCCAGCATTTT.

The V gene is TRBV5-4, the J gene TRBJ2-2, with D tentatively TRBD1 (6 bases). Trimming removed 0 bases at V and 1 base at J, with 10 bases between. The CDR3 length is 16 residues. Per the germline V gene, CDR1 is SGHNT and CDR2 is YYREEE (reference sequence). The CDR3 sequence: CASSLGADRNTGELFF. The CDR3 region has the DNA TGTGCCAGCAGCTTGGGAGCGGACAGGAACACCGGGGAGCTGTTTTTT.

The chain is built from TRBV5-1 and TRBJ2-6; D is possibly TRBD1 (5 bases). Germline loops: CDR1 SGHRS, CDR2 YFSETQ. V lost 3 bases and J lost 3, with 10 bases in between. This CDR3 is 15 amino acids long. CDR3 protein: CASSSPGFGANVLTF. For the CDR3, the DNA is TGCGCCAGCAGCTCCCCAGGGTTTGGGGCCAACGTCCTGACTTTC.

This clone appeared once. V and J are TRBV5-6 and TRBJ2-4, with 7 bases fitting TRBD1. Germline CDR1 and CDR2: SGHDT and YYEEEE. The CDR3 runs 16 residues. Trimming cost V 3 bases and J 0 bases; bases outside gene matches: 6. Written as DNA, the CDR3 is TGTGCCAGCAGCTACGGGACAGCCTTAGCCAAAAACATTCAGTACTTC. Its translation is CASSYGTALAKNIQYF.

The chain is built from TRBV11-3 and TRBJ2-1; maybe TRBD1 (6 bases). V was trimmed by 5 bases and J by 0 bases, leaving 14 bases between them. The CDR3 runs to 16 residues. Germline assignment: CDR1 SGHNT and CDR2 YENEEA. In DNA, the CDR3 is TGTGCCAGCAGCACAGGACAGACCTACTCCTACAATGAGCAGTTCTTC. This sequence encodes CASSTGQTYSYNEQFF.

This clone was seen only a few times. This chain connects TRBV6-5 to TRBJ2-3, with TRBD2 identical over 9 bases. The CDR3 has 15 residues. With 5 bases clipped from V and 3 bases from J, the junction kept 6 bases outside the gene matches. Germline lookup yields CDR1 MNHEY and CDR2 SVGAGI. CDR3 residues: CASSKRGVGTDTQYF. Written as DNA, the CDR3 is TGTGCCAGCAGTAAGCGGGGGGTTGGTACAGATACGCAGTATTTT.

A remark on this clone: Relative to the germline gene, one junction end is altered; a read error may explain this. The chain links TRBV19 to TRBJ1-6; possibly TRBD1 for D (6 bases). Germline CDR1 reads LNHDA; CDR2 reads SQIVND (reference sequence). The CDR3 consists of 19 residues. Here the CDR3 DNA reads TGTGCCAGTACCACTGCGCCACAGGGAGGGTACTCCCATAATTCACCCCTCCACTTT. Its translation is CASTTAPQGGYSHNSPLHF.

The count of this clone is one. The chain joins TRBV19 to TRBJ1-2, with D tentatively TRBD1 (6 bases). Trimming shortened V by 4 bases and J by 9 bases, and 15 bases separated the two germline ends. The CDR3 is 13 amino acids. Germline V CDR1 and CDR2: LNHDA, SQIVND (reference sequence). The CDR3 loop is CASSTQTGRSYTF. DNA of the CDR3: TGTGCCAGTAGTACCCAGACAGGCAGAAGCTACACCTTC. Full variable domain (remainder filled in from reference TRBV19 and TRBJ1-2): DGGITQSPKYLFRKEGQNVTLSCEQNLNHDAMYWYRQDPGQGLRLIYYSQIVNDFQKGDIAEGYSVSREKKESFPLTVTSAQKNPTAFYLCASSTQTGRSYTFGSGTRLTVV.

The V and J genes are TRBV7-2 and TRBJ1-1; TRBD1 is a possible D gene (5 bases). Germline-derived CDR1 and CDR2 are SGHTA and FQGNSA. This CDR3 region has 17 residues. With 5 bases removed from V and 4 bases from J, the gap between germline ends came to 23 bases. The CDR3 coding sequence is TGTGCCAGCAGCCCGCCGGAGAACAGGTGGTATGGCACTGAAGCTTTCTTT. Its protein is CASSPPENRWYGTEAFF. Supplemented by reference TRBV7-2 and TRBJ1-1, the full variable domain reads GAGVSQSPSNKVTEKGKDVELRCDPISGHTALYWYRQSLGQGLEFLIYFQGNSAPDKSGLPSDRFSAERTGGSVSTLTIQRTQQEDSAVYLCASSPPENRWYGTEAFFGQGTRLTVV.

Here the CDR3 DNA reads TGTGCCAGCAGTCACCCCAATCGGGACAGGATCTACGAGCAGTACTTC. This codes for CASSHPNRDRIYEQYF. This chain uses TRBV6-4 with TRBJ2-7, with 8 bases aligning to TRBD1. Trimming at V came to 5 bases and at J to 3 bases, leaving 12 bases not matched to a gene. In germline, CDR1 is MRHNA, CDR2 SNTAGT. The CDR3 loop spans 16 amino acids.

The rearrangement uses TRBV6-2 or TRBV6-3 and TRBJ2-2, with 7 bases fitting TRBD2. Germline CDR1 MNHEY, CDR2 SVGEGT. The CDR3 has 15 amino acids. V was clipped by 6 bases and J by 6 bases; unmatched bases: 10. The CDR3 DNA sequence: TGTGCCAGCAGCCCTCGGACGGCGGGGGCCGGGGAGCTGTTTTTT. Residues: CASSPRTAGAGELFF.

The J gene is TRBJ2-2, the V gene TRBV11-2; 8 nucleotides align to TRBD2. Per the germline V gene, CDR1 is SGHAT and CDR2 is FQNNGV. This CDR3 region has 15 residues. V trimming: 2 bases; J trimming: 7 bases; junction bases outside the gene matches: 6. CDR3 nucleotide sequence: TGTGCCAGCAGCTTACCAGCGGGAGATGGCGGGGAGCTGTTTTTT. This translates into CASSLPAGDGGELFF.

This clone was seen only once. V usage is TRBV7-2 and J usage is TRBJ2-3; 10 positions match TRBD2. The germline V gene encodes CDR1 SGHTA and CDR2 FQGNSA. V lost 9 bases to trimming and J lost 4 bases; unmatched junction nucleotides: 7. The CDR3 has 14 amino acids. The CDR3 DNA follows: TGTGCCAGTCCTAGCGGGAGTCTCCCAGATACGCAGTATTTT. Its translation: CASPSGSLPDTQYF.

V is TRBV12-1 and J is TRBJ1-1. TRBV12-1 is a documented pseudogene. This CDR3 comprises 14 residues. DNA for the CDR3: TGTGCCAGCACCCTGAGGGTCATGAACACTGAAGCTTTCTTT. As protein: CASTLRVMNTEAFF.

The rearrangement links TRBV3-1 (or the pseudogene TRBV3-2) to TRBJ2-1; a possible D gene is TRBD2 (5 bases). Germline-derived CDR1 and CDR2 are LGHDT and YNNKEL (reference sequence). The V gene lost 0 bases and the J gene lost 6 bases, with 9 bases spanning the gap. This CDR3 region has 14 residues. The CDR3 DNA reads as TGTGCCAGCAGCCAAGAGGGAGTGGGCAATGAGCAGTTCTTC. Encoded protein: CASSQEGVGNEQFF.

The chain employs TRBV7-3 and TRBJ2-1; 12 bases fit TRBD2. CDR1 is SGHTA, CDR2 FQGTGA, per germline. With 5 bases clipped from V and 7 bases from J, the junction kept 6 bases outside the gene matches. There are 15 residues in the CDR3. The CDR3 DNA follows: TGTGCCAGCAGCCCGACACTAGCGGGAGGTAATGAGCAGTTCTTC. Protein sequence: CASSPTLAGGNEQFF.